The entry below gives a single T cell receptor (beta chain) sequence along with its context. Its antigen remains unknown. Generated by immunoSEQ multiplex PCR, the TCRdb table keeps only in-frame clones and is missing some. The table includes some 110,000 clones, around 88% detected once. The data belong to a study of cytomegalovirus exposure and HLA in healthy donors. Study-level results: TCR beta chains numbering under 200 were designated cytomegalovirus-associated. Subsequent analysis revealed that first-cohort TCR clusters tended to co-occur in the approximately 120 validation repertoires. Reported performance of the classifier showed diagnosis of cytomegalovirus status with high specificity and sensitivity.

The donors were members of the validation cohort comprising over a hundred subjects, separate from the roughly 670-subject first cohort. The CDR3 has 15 amino acids. Germline assignment: CDR1 SGHAT and CDR2 FQNNGV. Unmatched junction bases numbered 8, after V lost 5 bases and J lost 3 bases. The sequence came from a man in his late teens or twenties in good health and CMV-seronegative. The source material was PBMCs. The gene calls are TRBV11-2 and TRBJ2-3; TRBD2 aligns across 7 bases. DNA for the CDR3: TGTGCCAGCAGCCGGCGGGAGAGTGGGACAGATACGCAGTATTTT. Translated: CASSRRESGTDTQYF.